The clone carrying this T cell receptor (beta chain) was counted a few times. A much larger clone lies one base from this, so it may be a read error. Each gene name is a mouse one. Sequencing ends 4 residues short of the CDR3 end; the germline J gene provides the rest. The sample holds other DNA sequences that translate to the same CDR3. This entry is derived from a study of CD8+ T cells in alopecia areata. Sequencing templates came from extracted RNA that was reverse transcribed into cDNA. Assay: immunoSEQ multiplex PCR; the TCRdb copy retains only in-frame clones and omits some. The profile covers 250,000 or so clones, none occurring a single time. The authors sorted pooled cutaneous lymph node cells using CD4, CD8alpha, NKG2D, NKG2ACE and other markers. The CDR3 extends over 13 amino acids. The germline V gene encodes CDR1 NNHDY and CDR2 SYVADS.

The J gene is TRBJ2-4, the V gene TRBV13-3, with 8 bases that match TRBD1. Sequencing was carried out using CD4+ T cells sorted from a lymph node. This receptor was identified in a C3H/HeJ mouse with alopecia areata. For this strain, the MHC haplotype corresponds to H2-k. Partial CDR3 DNA: TGTGCCAGCAGTGACAGGGGGCGAAAC. Its protein is CASSDRGRN. The full CDR3 reads CASSDRGRNTLYF.